This T cell receptor (beta chain) stems from a study of T cells after yellow fever vaccination. Whole-study context: Researchers used SMART-Seq v4 Ultra Low Input to prepare fractions that had low cell numbers.

Findings and limits, study-wide: Secondary responses were weaker yet peaked faster, day 5 versus 15.

5'RACE template switching produced TCR cDNA carrying a universal primer site and UMIs. One entry per CDR3 protein, called by TCRdb with MiXCR from the 5' RACE reads. Among 120,000 or so distinct CDR3 sequences listed, over 12% were seen once. This clonotype was counted ten times or more. Its target is not known. V shed 6 bases, J shed 1 base, and the junction held 1 base outside the gene matches. The germline V gene has CDR1 DFQATT and CDR2 SNEGSKA (reference sequence). This CDR3 comprises 12 residues. This TCR came from a man aged 18-30 years who received the YFV17D yellow fever vaccine. The source was CD8+ T cells sorted from PBMCs, collected 5 days after the yellow fever booster vaccination. This chain connects TRBV20-1 to TRBJ2-7; 9 bases match TRBD1. This CDR3 is CSAGTGSYEQYF. The CDR3 bases are TGCAGTGCCGGGACAGGGTCCTACGAGCAGTACTTC.